These 30 T cell receptor beta chains were sequenced from one sample in a study of shared T cell receptors in the human thymus. Produced via immunoSEQ multiplex PCR; TCRdb's table is partial and in-frame only. The profile shows some 700,000 clones, roughly 85% of them singletons. These data were also reused for a study on human thymus T cells.

Sequencing used thymocytes. These receptor sequences come from a girl less than two years old with a congenital heart defect.

Only one count was recorded for this clone. This sequence joins TRBV6-4 and TRBJ2-3, with 12 bases that match TRBD1. Germline CDR1 reads MRHNA; CDR2 reads SNTAGT. The CDR3 totals 18 residues. V was clipped by 0 bases and J by 2 bases; unmatched bases: 6. CDR3 bases: TGTGCCAGCAGTGACTCCGGGACAGGGGGCTCGGACACAGATACGCAGTATTTT. This sequence encodes CASSDSGTGGSDTDTQYF.

This rearrangement joins TRBV9 to TRBJ2-5; D remains ambiguous. Germline CDR1 SGDLS, CDR2 YYNGEE. The ends were cut back, 3 bases at V and 0 bases at J, with 6 bases in the middle. The CDR3 runs to 13 residues. The CDR3 loop reads CASSGLYQETQYF. CDR3 sequence (DNA): TGTGCCAGCAGCGGTCTGTACCAAGAGACCCAGTACTTC.

This chain joins TRBV2 and TRBJ2-1; TRBD1 aligns across 10 bases. The CDR3 spans 14 residues. The V gene's germline CDR1 is SNHLY and CDR2 FYNNEI. V lost 7 bases to trimming and J lost 7 bases; unmatched junction nucleotides: 7. The CDR3 nucleotides read TGTGCCAGCATGACAGGGGGCAGGCATAATGAGCAGTTCTTC. As protein: CASMTGGRHNEQFF.

The J gene is TRBJ2-2, the V gene TRBV6-1; D ambiguous. This CDR3 is 13 amino acids long. CDR1 MNHNS and CDR2 SASEGT come from the germline V gene. With 10 bases removed from V and 4 bases from J, the gap between germline ends came to 13 bases. This CDR3 reads CATTKASTGELFF. CDR3 nucleotides: TGTGCCACCACTAAGGCCTCCACCGGGGAGCTGTTTTTT.

This chain uses TRBV29-1 with TRBJ1-2; D perhaps matches TRBD1 (6 bases). The CDR3 has 18 residues. Germline assignment: CDR1 SQVTM and CDR2 ANQGSEA. Trimming pared 4 bases from V and 0 bases from J, leaving 24 bases between. CDR3 in amino acids: CSVVVRAQGMWANYGYTF. CDR3 DNA: TGCAGCGTTGTGGTCCGGGCGCAGGGGATGTGGGCTAACTATGGCTACACCTTC.

The chain joins TRBV4-1 to TRBJ1-1, with 7 bases identical to TRBD1. This CDR3 has 16 residues. The J segment lost 1 base and the V segment lost 1 base, leaving 6 bases of the junction unmatched. Germline-derived CDR1 and CDR2 are MGHRA and YSYEKL. The CDR3 DNA follows: TGCGCCAGCAGCCAAGGGAGGACAGGAGCGAACACTGAAGCTTTCTTT. Protein: CASSQGRTGANTEAFF.

J is TRBJ2-3 and V is TRBV11-2; D is possibly TRBD1 (6 bases). Germline values: CDR1 SGHAT, CDR2 FQNNGV. The CDR3 length is 15 residues. Trimming took off 5 bases at V and 2 bases at J, with 14 bases between the two ends. As DNA, the CDR3 is TGTGCCAGCAGCCTCCACCACAGGGACACAGATACGCAGTATTTT. The encoded protein is CASSLHHRDTDTQYF. Full variable domain (remainder filled in from reference TRBV11-2 and TRBJ2-3): EAGVAQSPRYKIIEKRQSVAFWCNPISGHATLYWYQQILGQGPKLLIQFQNNGVVDDSQLPKDRFSAERLKGVDSTLKIQPAKLEDSAVYLCASSLHHRDTDTQYFGPGTRLTVL.

V gene TRBV19 combines with J gene TRBJ2-6; D remains ambiguous. The CDR3 runs to 14 residues. Trimming took off 7 bases at V and 0 bases at J, with 7 bases between the two ends. CDR1 LNHDA and CDR2 SQIVND come from the germline V gene (reference sequence). CDR3 sequence (DNA): TGTGCCAGTAAGCCGTCCTCTGGGGCCAACGTCCTGACTTTC. It encodes CASKPSSGANVLTF.

In regard to this clone: Within the sample, other DNA sequences also encode this same CDR3. This CDR3 is CASSLGGTGDEKLFF. The CDR3 region has the DNA TGCGCCAGCAGCTTGGGGGGGACAGGGGATGAAAAACTGTTTTTT. This chain links TRBV5-1 with TRBJ1-4, with TRBD1 matching over 10 bases. Germline V gives CDR1 SGHRS, CDR2 YFSETQ. Trimming removed 0 bases from V and 6 bases from J; junction bases left unmatched: 2. The CDR3 has 15 residues. The full variable domain, with the rest looked up from reference TRBV5-1 and TRBJ1-4, is KAGVTQTPRYLIKTRGQQVTLSCSPISGHRSVSWYQQTPGQGLQFLFEYFSETQRNKGNFPGRFSGRQFSNSRSEMNVSTLELGDSALYLCASSLGGTGDEKLFFGSGTQLSVL.

This clone was observed a single time. The chain couples TRBV10-3 to TRBJ2-7; D is perhaps TRBD1 (6 bases). Trimming stripped 0 bases from V and 2 bases from J, with 8 bases between. From germline, CDR1 is ENHRY and CDR2 SYGVKD. The CDR3 is 14 amino acids. The CDR3 nucleotides are TGTGCCATCAGTGAGTCCTACAGGGCCTACGAGCAGTACTTC. Translated: CAISESYRAYEQYF.

This rearrangement joins TRBV7-9 to TRBJ1-1; maybe TRBD1 (5 bases). Trimming took off 1 base at V and 10 bases at J, with 16 bases between the two ends. CDR1 is SEHNR, CDR2 FQNEAQ, per germline (reference sequence). This CDR3 spans 14 amino acids. The chain's CDR3 is CASSLGGEVSPAFF. In DNA form, the CDR3 reads TGTGCCAGCAGCTTAGGGGGCGAGGTTTCGCCAGCTTTCTTT. Drawing the rest from reference TRBV7-9 and TRBJ1-1, the complete variable domain is DTGVSQNPRHKITKRGQNVTFRCDPISEHNRLYWYRQTLGQGPEFLTYFQNEAQLEKSRLLSDRFSAERPKGSFSTLEIQRTEQGDSAMYLCASSLGGEVSPAFFGQGTRLTVV.

The chain combines TRBV11-3 with TRBJ2-5, with a tentative D call TRBD2 (5 bases). The V gene's germline CDR1 is SGHNT and CDR2 YENEEA. This CDR3 has 15 residues. The ends were cut back, 2 bases at V and 5 bases at J, with 15 bases in the middle. The CDR3 reads CASSLRGPSWETQYF. In DNA, the CDR3 is TGTGCCAGCAGCTTACGGGGTCCTAGCTGGGAGACCCAGTACTTC.

The chain is built from TRBV7-3 and TRBJ2-7; 7 bases fit TRBD1. The CDR3 length is 17 residues. The germline V gene has CDR1 SGHTA and CDR2 FQGTGA. Germline trimming cut 5 bases from V and 3 bases from J; bases unmatched to any gene: 16. The DNA for the CDR3 is TGTGCCAGCAGCCCTCACCCCAGCGACAGGGAGAACTACGAGCAGTACTTC. Protein: CASSPHPSDRENYEQYF.

The rearrangement joins TRBV30 to TRBJ2-1, with a possible D match to TRBD1 (5 bases). Germline V gene sequence: CDR1 GTSNPN, CDR2 SVGIG (reference sequence). CDR3 length: 13 amino acids. Trimming stripped 3 bases from V and 8 bases from J, with 14 bases between. The chain's CDR3 is CAWRIPSRDEQFF. The CDR3 DNA follows: TGTGCCTGGAGAATCCCGAGCAGGGATGAGCAGTTCTTC.

The chain carries TRBV15 and TRBJ1-6; maybe TRBD1 (5 bases). The CDR3 contains 11 residues. Trimming shortened V by 8 bases and J by 7 bases, and 6 bases separated the two germline ends. Germline CDR1 reads LNHNV; CDR2 reads YYDKDF (reference sequence). CDR3 coding DNA: TGTGCCACCGGGGCGAATTCACCCCTCCACTTT. Protein product: CATGANSPLHF.

The chain employs TRBV6-1 and TRBJ2-7; unclear D gene. The CDR3 extends over 15 amino acids. Germline assignment: CDR1 MNHNS and CDR2 SASEGT. V shed 4 bases and J shed 3 bases, with 16 bases lying between them. The CDR3 region is CASSGTLQFYYEQYF. The CDR3 DNA reads as TGTGCCAGCAGTGGCACTTTACAGTTTTACTACGAGCAGTACTTC.

This chain links TRBV13 with TRBJ1-2; 8 nucleotides align to TRBD1. V lost 3 bases, J lost 8 bases, and 8 bases stayed unmatched. The CDR3 length is 14 residues. Germline V lookup: CDR1 PRHDT, CDR2 FYEKMQ (reference sequence). CDR3 sequence (DNA): TGTGCCAGCAGCTTTGACCCGGGACAGGTGGGCTACACCTTC. This sequence encodes CASSFDPGQVGYTF.

The chain is built from TRBV5-1 and TRBJ1-2; D is uncertain. The CDR3 is 14 residues long. Germline CDR1 reads SGHRS; CDR2 reads YFSETQ. Trimming left V 2 bases short and J 8 bases short, with 16 bases between. The CDR3 protein is CASSLQWLGEGYTF. CDR3 bases: TGCGCCAGCAGCTTACAGTGGCTGGGAGAGGGCTACACCTTC.

The CDR3 DNA sequence: TGTGCCACCAGCAATCATACTAATAAGAACACTGAAGCTTTCTTT. Protein product: CATSNHTNKNTEAFF. This rearrangement joins TRBV15 to TRBJ1-1; D not certain. Looked up from germline, CDR1 is LNHNV and CDR2 is YYDKDF (reference sequence). Trimming removed 4 bases from V and 1 base from J, with 13 bases in between. The CDR3 spans 15 residues.

This chain connects TRBV7-2 to TRBJ2-7; 9 bases map to TRBD2. Losses at the gene ends were 4 bases for V and 5 bases for J; bases not matched to a gene: 9. CDR3 length: 15 residues. CDR1 is SGHTA and CDR2 is FQGNSA in the germline V gene. In nucleotides, the CDR3 is TGTGCCAGCAGCTCCGGACTAGCGAGGCCCCACGAGCAGTACTTC. Translating it yields CASSSGLARPHEQYF. The full variable domain, completed using reference TRBV7-2 and TRBJ2-7, is GAGVSQSPSNKVTEKGKDVELRCDPISGHTALYWYRQSLGQGLEFLIYFQGNSAPDKSGLPSDRFSAERTGGSVSTLTIQRTQQEDSAVYLCASSSGLARPHEQYFGPGTRLTVT.

The J gene is TRBJ1-4, the V gene TRBV4-3; 7 bases fit TRBD1. V shed 0 bases, J shed 4 bases, and the junction held 5 bases outside the gene matches. The CDR3 covers 16 residues. From germline, CDR1 is LGHNA and CDR2 YSLEER. In DNA, the CDR3 is TGCGCCAGCAGCCAAGAGTTAGGGACAGATAATGAAAAACTGTTTTTT. The encoded protein is CASSQELGTDNEKLFF.

This chain links TRBV7-2 with TRBJ2-1; 7 positions match TRBD1. Germline V lookup: CDR1 SGHTA, CDR2 FQGNSA. Trimming at V came to 2 bases and at J to 7 bases, leaving 2 bases not matched to a gene. The CDR3 loop spans 13 amino acids. The CDR3 is CASSLWGQNEQFF. CDR3 in DNA: TGTGCCAGCAGCTTATGGGGACAGAATGAGCAGTTCTTC.

The chain carries TRBV14 and TRBJ1-2, with D uncertain. Germline assignment: CDR1 SGHDN and CDR2 FVKESK. The CDR3 extends over 13 amino acids. Trimming left V 2 bases short and J 10 bases short, with 14 bases between. Written as DNA, the CDR3 is TGTGCCAGCAGCCAACCGGGTAGTGTAGACTACACCTTC. Its translation is CASSQPGSVDYTF.

This chain connects TRBV5-1 to TRBJ2-7; possible D gene TRBD2, 5 bases. Trimming pared 1 base from V and 1 base from J, leaving 12 bases between. The CDR3 has 15 residues. Germline assignment: CDR1 SGHRS and CDR2 YFSETQ. In nucleotides, the CDR3 is TGCGCCAGCAGCTTGTTCGGGGATTCTTCCTACGAGCAGTACTTC. Protein sequence: CASSLFGDSSYEQYF.

This chain links TRBV6-5 with TRBJ1-1, with TRBD1 identical over 8 bases. The CDR3 totals 13 residues. Germline V gene data show CDR1 as MNHEY and CDR2 as SVGAGI. V trimming: 4 bases; J trimming: 4 bases; junction bases outside the gene matches: 2. The CDR3 loop is CASSSTGGTEAFF. In DNA, the CDR3 is TGTGCCAGCAGTTCTACAGGGGGCACTGAAGCTTTCTTT.

For the CDR3, the DNA is TGTGCCAGCAGCCCTTCCGGACAGCCGAACACTGAAGCTTTCTTT. This codes for CASSPSGQPNTEAFF. The chain combines TRBV11-2 with TRBJ1-1; D possibly corresponds to TRBD1 (6 bases). V lost 5 bases, J lost 1 base, and 14 bases lay in between. Germline CDR1 SGHAT, CDR2 FQNNGV. The CDR3 is 15 residues long.

Comment on this clone: This same CDR3 is encoded by further DNA sequences in the sample. This chain joins TRBV5-6 and TRBJ2-2; a weak D match, TRBD1 (6 bases). The CDR3 spans 16 residues. Deletions cut 4 bases from V and 2 bases from J, with 15 bases between. Germline V gives CDR1 SGHDT, CDR2 YYEEEE. CDR3 DNA sequence: TGTGCCAGCAGCCCTGAACAGGGAACTAACACCGGGGAGCTGTTTTTT. Translated: CASSPEQGTNTGELFF. The entire variable domain, with the rest obtained from reference TRBV5-6 and TRBJ2-2, is as follows: DAGVTQSPTHLIKTRGQQVTLRCSPKSGHDTVSWYQQALGQGPQFIFQYYEEEERQRGNFPDRFSGHQFPNYSSELNVNALLLGDSALYLCASSPEQGTNTGELFFGEGSRLTVL.

V gene TRBV7-9 combines with J gene TRBJ2-7; 10 positions match TRBD2. Per the germline V gene, CDR1 is SEHNR and CDR2 is FQNEAQ (reference sequence). The V and J ends lost 5 bases and 0 bases, in that order; junction bases with no gene match: 10. The CDR3 spans 17 residues. CDR3: CASSAGVAGGLSYEQYF. The CDR3 region has the DNA TGTGCCAGCAGCGCTGGGGTAGCGGGGGGCCTCTCCTACGAGCAGTACTTC.

The gene calls are TRBV5-1 and TRBJ1-2; the D gene is possibly TRBD1 (5 bases). Between the trimmed V and J ends, which lost 3 bases and 7 bases, there was a span of 28 bases. This CDR3 spans 18 amino acids. The germline V gene encodes CDR1 SGHRS and CDR2 YFSETQ. The CDR3 loop reads CASSSMVDVDRAYPGYTF. Here the CDR3 DNA reads TGCGCCAGCAGCTCGATGGTTGATGTAGACAGAGCCTACCCTGGCTACACCTTC.

The chain has TRBV7-9 and TRBJ1-2; D might be TRBD1 (5 bases). The CDR3 sequence is 15 residues long. The germline V and J ends were trimmed by 2 bases and 3 bases, with 13 bases remaining between them. Germline V gene lookup returns CDR1 SEHNR and CDR2 FQNEAQ (reference sequence). DNA of the CDR3: TGTGCCAGCAGCTTAATCCCGGGGGAAGACTATGGCTACACCTTC. This sequence encodes CASSLIPGEDYGYTF.